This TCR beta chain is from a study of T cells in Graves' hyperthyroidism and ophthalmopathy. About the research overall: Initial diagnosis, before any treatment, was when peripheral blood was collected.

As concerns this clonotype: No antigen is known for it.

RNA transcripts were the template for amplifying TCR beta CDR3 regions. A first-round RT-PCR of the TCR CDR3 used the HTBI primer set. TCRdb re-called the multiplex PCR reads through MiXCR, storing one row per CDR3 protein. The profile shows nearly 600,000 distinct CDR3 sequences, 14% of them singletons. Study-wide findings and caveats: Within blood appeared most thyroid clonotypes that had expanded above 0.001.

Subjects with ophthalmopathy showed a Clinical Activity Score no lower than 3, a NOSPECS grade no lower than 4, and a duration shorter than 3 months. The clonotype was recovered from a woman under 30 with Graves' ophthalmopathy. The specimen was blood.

The CDR3 protein is CASSPRPEQFF. CDR3 nucleotide sequence: TGTGCCAGCAGTCCCCGGCCGGAGCAGTTCTTC. This sequence joins TRBV28 and TRBJ2-1; D is ambiguous. CDR3 length: 11 residues. The germline V and J ends were trimmed by 5 bases and 10 bases, with 9 bases remaining between them. The germline gives CDR1 MDHEN, CDR2 SYDVKM.